The 6 T cell receptor beta chains below all came from one sample that was sequenced in a study of T cells after yellow fever vaccination. From the 5' RACE reads, TCRdb called clonotypes with MiXCR, one entry per CDR3 protein. Found here are about 220,000 distinct CDR3 sequences, about 3% of them singletons; the top ten hold around 3%. This material consisted of CD4+ T cells sorted from PBMCs, taken 10 days after the yellow fever booster vaccination. The source is a man younger than 30 who received the YFV17D yellow fever vaccine.

There are many counts of this clonotype. The chain joins TRBV9 to TRBJ2-1, with 8 bases fitting TRBD2. CDR1 is SGDLS, CDR2 YYNGEE, per germline. V gave up 2 bases and J gave up 7 bases; unmatched junction bases: 8. This CDR3 is 15 amino acids long. In DNA form, the CDR3 reads TGTGCCAGCAGCGTGTGGGACGGGGGGGCAAATGAGCAGTTCTTC. This translates into CASSVWDGGANEQFF.

This clonotype has at least ten counts. The V call is TRBV2, the J call TRBJ1-3; D ambiguous. The germline V gene encodes CDR1 SNHLY and CDR2 FYNNEI. This CDR3 comprises 13 residues. V lost 11 bases and J lost 0, with 11 bases in between. Here the CDR3 DNA reads TGTGCCTCGGGGTCCCTCTCTGGAAACACCATATATTTT. Its protein is CASGSLSGNTIYF.

This clonotype showed up just a few times. This rearrangement joins TRBV20-1 to TRBJ2-4; D not certain. Germline CDR1 reads DFQATT; CDR2 reads SNEGSKA (reference sequence). The CDR3 length is 14 residues. V lost 5 bases, J lost 9 bases, and 20 bases lay in between. The CDR3, as DNA: TGCAGTGCTGCCCCTAGTACGGTTGATGGCATTCAGTACTTC. Translating it yields CSAAPSTVDGIQYF.

This clonotype occurred a few times. DNA of the CDR3: TGTGCCAGCAGTTTAGAATCTCTAGCTGGGGCCAACGTCCTGACTTTC. It translates to CASSLESLAGANVLTF. The V and J genes are TRBV12-3 or TRBV12-4 and TRBJ2-6; D gene unclear. The CDR3 runs to 16 residues. Trimming took off 1 base at V and 2 bases at J, with 9 bases between the two ends.

Many counts were recorded for this clonotype. The chain has TRBV19 and TRBJ2-1; no clear D gene. Deletions cut 3 bases from V and 2 bases from J, with 17 bases between. The CDR3 runs 17 residues. Germline V gives CDR1 LNHDA, CDR2 SQIVND (reference sequence). As DNA, the CDR3 is TGTGCCAGTAGTATTGGCGGCTATTTCGCTGCCTACAATGAGCAGTTCTTC. Residues: CASSIGGYFAAYNEQFF.

Ten or more counts support this clonotype. The CDR3 DNA sequence: TGTGCCAGCCTCCGGGACCCAAGGGGTATTTCACCCCTCCACTTT. It yields the protein CASLRDPRGISPLHF. The V gene is TRBV6-6, the J gene TRBJ1-6; possible D gene TRBD1, 5 bases. CDR1 and CDR2 from the germline V gene are MNHNY and SVGAGI (reference sequence). V was pared by 8 bases and J by 9 bases, with 20 bases between. The CDR3 is made up of 15 amino acids.